Listed below are T cell receptor beta chains from one sample, sequenced in a study of molecular identifiers for immune sequencing clone quantification. TCRdb independently ran MiXCR on the PCR reads; one entry per CDR3 protein. The data hold 40,000 to 50,000 distinct CDR3 sequences, with 19% observed a single time. Sequenced: naive CD8+ T cells from blood, with Jurkat cell RNA spiked in. The receptors here all came from a human donor in good health. Some libraries in this study had Jurkat cell RNA spiked in. Each CDR3 is given with its conserved first and last residue. D genes are given only for firm matches. Expanded clones get a size class; other rows say once, few or many, or leave the size out.

clone size	J gene	V gene	D gene	CDR3 protein	CDR3 DNA
many	TRBJ1-4	TRBV27	TRBD1	CASSNRAGGNEKLFF	TGTGCCAGCAGTAACAGGGCAGGGGGTAATGAAAAACTGTTTTTT
many	TRBJ2-1	TRBV2	.	CASLSDTLNNEQFF	TGTGCCAGCCTTAGTGATACCCTCAACAATGAGCAGTTCTTC
many	TRBJ2-5	TRBV6-5	.	CASSPGTASGETQYF	TGTGCCAGCAGTCCCGGGACCGCGTCGGGAGAGACCCAGTACTTC
once	TRBJ1-1	TRBV25-1	.	CASSVYTEAFF	TGTGCCAGCAGTGTCTACACTGAAGCTTTCTTT
many	TRBJ1-5	TRBV30	.	CAWSPIHNNQPQHF	TGTGCCTGGAGTCCGATACATAACAATCAGCCCCAGCATTTT
many	TRBJ1-1	TRBV6-2/TRBV6-3	.	CASSPQAGYTEAFF	TGTGCCAGCAGCCCTCAAGCAGGGTACACTGAAGCTTTCTTT
many	TRBJ1-1	TRBV4-3	TRBD1	CASSLGTGSEAFF	TGCGCCAGCAGCCTAGGGACAGGGTCGGAGGCTTTCTTT
few	TRBJ1-1	TRBV5-4	TRBD1	CASSLGDSMFEAFF	TGTGCCAGCAGCTTGGGGGACAGCATGTTTGAAGCTTTCTTT
many	TRBJ2-3	TRBV12-3/TRBV12-4	TRBD2	CASSHPAGGQPDTQYF	TGTGCCAGCAGCCACCCCGCGGGGGGACAACCAGATACGCAGTATTTT
many	TRBJ2-5	TRBV29-1	TRBD1	CSGNRGQGIQETQYF	TGCAGCGGAAACAGAGGACAGGGGATCCAAGAGACCCAGTACTTC
many	TRBJ2-5	TRBV5-4	.	CASSLGHNLQETQYF	TGTGCCAGCAGCTTGGGACATAACCTCCAAGAGACCCAGTACTTC
medium-sized	TRBJ2-5	TRBV4-1	.	CASSQEPREQETQYF	TGCGCCAGCAGCCAAGAACCCAGGGAACAAGAGACCCAGTACTTC
many	TRBJ2-3	TRBV12-3/TRBV12-4	.	CASSAGLHTDTQYF	TGTGCCAGCAGTGCCGGTCTCCACACAGATACGCAGTATTTT
many	TRBJ2-5	TRBV4-3	.	CASSQDGRVGGTQYF	TGCGCCAGCAGCCAAGATGGGCGGGTAGGAGGGACCCAGTACTTC
many	TRBJ1-6	TRBV27	.	CASSPRGEGSPLHF	TGTGCCAGCAGTCCCCGGGGGGAGGGTTCACCCCTCCACTTT
.	TRBJ1-5	TRBV6-5	.	CASSYSNEQPQHF	TGTGCCAGCAGTTACTCCAATGAACAGCCCCAGCATTTT
many	TRBJ1-1	TRBV12-3/TRBV12-4	.	CASSLILNTEAFF	TGTGCCAGCAGTTTGATCCTGAACACTGAAGCTTTCTTT